This record looks at one TCR beta chain sequence and its context. A much larger clone differs by one base, so this may be a read error. This record comes from a study of CD8 T cells in ankylosing spondylitis. This CDR3 has 13 residues. Deletions cut 7 bases from V and 10 bases from J, with 22 bases between. Germline V gene data show CDR1 as SQVTM and CDR2 as ANQGSEA. TCRdb re-derived calls from the 5' RACE reads in MiXCR, one entry per CDR3 protein. The data hold about 210,000 distinct CDR3 sequences, with roughly 8.2% observed a single time. The origin of this receptor is a female donor with ankylosing spondylitis or in good health (not recorded which). The V and J genes are TRBV29-1 and TRBJ1-2, with unresolved D. Sequencing was carried out using blood, either unsorted or a sorted T cell fraction (not recorded which). The CDR3 sequence: CSALRPATDDYTF. The CDR3 DNA sequence: TGCAGCGCCCTGAGGCCCGCAACCGATGACTACACCTTC.